This T cell receptor beta chain was documented in a study of blood T cell repertoires in COVID-19. Study as a whole: Researchers got acute and convalescent COVID-19 samples from the United States, Italy and Spain.

In the study's own analysis: Amplification with reference gene primers provided the estimates of nucleated cell counts. The method was immunoSEQ multiplex PCR; TCRdb's version includes in-frame clones alone and lacks a portion of them. The V and J calls and clone size come from that table; D and trimming were worked out from the DNA. This table holds 140,000 to 150,000 clones, 88% found once. This CDR3 comprises 16 residues. The germline gives CDR1 LNHNV, CDR2 YYDKDF (reference sequence). Trimming removed 9 bases at V and 0 bases at J, with 18 bases between. This TCR was sampled from a human donor in a cohort sampled during active COVID-19. Sequencing input: peripheral blood. The chain joins TRBV15 to TRBJ1-5, with unresolved D. CDR3 in amino acids: CATAGWAGNSNQPQHF. DNA for the CDR3: TGTGCCACAGCAGGATGGGCTGGCAATAGCAATCAGCCCCAGCATTTT.